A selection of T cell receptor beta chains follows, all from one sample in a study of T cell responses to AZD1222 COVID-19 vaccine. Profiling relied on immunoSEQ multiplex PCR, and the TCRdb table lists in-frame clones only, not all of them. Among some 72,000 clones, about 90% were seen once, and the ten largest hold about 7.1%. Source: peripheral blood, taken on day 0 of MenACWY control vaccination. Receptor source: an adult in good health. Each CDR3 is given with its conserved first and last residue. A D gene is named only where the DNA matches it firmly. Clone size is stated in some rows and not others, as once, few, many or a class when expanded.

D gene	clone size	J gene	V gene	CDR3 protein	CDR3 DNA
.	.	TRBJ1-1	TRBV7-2	CASSSHSMNTEAFF	TGTGCCAGCAGCTCTCATAGCATGAACACTGAAGCTTTCTTT
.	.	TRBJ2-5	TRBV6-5	CASSPRGGETQYF	TGTGCCAGCAGTCCCAGGGGGGGGGAGACCCAGTACTTC
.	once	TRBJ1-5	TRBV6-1	CASSDGRGYSNQPQHF	TGTGCCAGCAGTGACGGGAGGGGGTATAGCAATCAGCCCCAGCATTTT
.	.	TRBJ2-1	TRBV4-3	CASSPSGLQTYNEQFF	TGCGCCAGCAGCCCCTCAGGACTCCAGACCTACAATGAGCAGTTCTTC
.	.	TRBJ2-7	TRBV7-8	CASSSQTYRVSYEQYF	TGTGCCAGCAGCTCGCAAACGTACAGGGTCTCCTACGAGCAGTACTTC
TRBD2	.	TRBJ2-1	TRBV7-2	CASSFGGGAAEQFF	TGTGCCAGCAGCTTTGGCGGGGGGGCCGCTGAGCAGTTCTTC
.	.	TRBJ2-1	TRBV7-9	CASSLVGSTSYNEQFF	TGTGCCAGCAGCTTAGTCGGGAGTACCTCCTACAATGAGCAGTTCTTC
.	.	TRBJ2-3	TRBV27	CASSLLPKRRPGDTQYF	TGTGCCAGCAGTTTACTCCCCAAGCGGCGCCCAGGGGATACGCAGTATTTT
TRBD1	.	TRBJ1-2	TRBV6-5	CASRKTGLAGYTF	TGTGCCAGCAGGAAGACAGGGCTGGCTGGCTACACCTTC
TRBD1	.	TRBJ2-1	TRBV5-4	CASLDRVSYEQFF	TGTGCCAGCCTGGACAGGGTATCCTATGAGCAGTTCTTC
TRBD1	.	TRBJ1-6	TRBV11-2	CASSLIGTGTSPLHF	TGTGCCAGCAGCTTAATCGGGACAGGAACTTCACCCCTCCACTTT
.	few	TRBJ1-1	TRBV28	CASSAVRNTEAFF	TGTGCCAGCAGCGCCGTAAGAAACACTGAAGCTTTCTTT
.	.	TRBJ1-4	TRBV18	CASSVVSIGGAGLEKLFF	TGTGCCAGCTCAGTAGTTTCTATCGGGGGCGCTGGCCTTGAAAAACTGTTTTTT
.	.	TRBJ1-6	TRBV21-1	CASTSTPGSPEVSPLHF	TGTGCCAGCACCTCTACCCCCGGGTCCCCCGAGGTTTCACCCCTCCACTTT
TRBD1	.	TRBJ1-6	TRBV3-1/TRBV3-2	CASSQGQGQGLSPLHF	TGTGCCAGCAGCCAAGGGCAGGGACAGGGGTTGTCACCCCTCCACTTT
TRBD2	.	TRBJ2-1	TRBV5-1	CASSLSSGRASEQFF	TGCGCCAGCAGCTTATCGAGCGGGAGGGCCTCTGAGCAGTTCTTC
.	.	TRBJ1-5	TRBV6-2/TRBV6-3	CASSYGNSNQPQHF	TGTGCCAGCAGTTACGGGAATAGCAATCAGCCCCAGCATTTT
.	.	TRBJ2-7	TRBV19	CASRRDINYEQYF	TGTGCCAGTAGGAGGGACATTAACTACGAGCAGTACTTC
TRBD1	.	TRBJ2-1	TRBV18	CASSSGTGDYNEQFF	TGTGCCAGCTCATCCGGGACAGGGGACTACAATGAGCAGTTCTTC
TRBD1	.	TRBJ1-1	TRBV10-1	CASREDRGDTEAFF	TGCGCCAGCAGGGAGGACAGGGGCGACACTGAAGCTTTCTTT
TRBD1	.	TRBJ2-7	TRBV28	CASRTSGTGFLGQYF	TGTGCCAGCAGAACCTCCGGGACAGGGTTTCTCGGGCAGTACTTC
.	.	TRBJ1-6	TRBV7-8	CASSLAGSENSPLHF	TGTGCCAGCAGCTTAGCGGGGTCGGAAAATTCACCCCTCCACTTT
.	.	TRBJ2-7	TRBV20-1	CSAGGQKLYVEQYF	TGCAGTGCTGGTGGACAGAAACTCTACGTTGAGCAGTACTTC
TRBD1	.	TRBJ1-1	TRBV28	CASSLGDRVEAFF	TGTGCCAGCAGTTTAGGAGACAGGGTTGAAGCTTTCTTT
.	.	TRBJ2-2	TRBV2	CASSAGLRGGELFF	TGTGCCAGCAGTGCGGGACTGCGGGGTGGGGAGCTGTTTTTT
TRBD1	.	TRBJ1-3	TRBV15	CATSSDRGNTIYF	TGTGCCACCAGCAGCGACAGGGGGAACACCATATATTTT
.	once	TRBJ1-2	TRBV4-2	CASSQVQSNYGYTF	TGTGCCAGCAGCCAAGTACAGAGCAACTATGGCTACACCTTC
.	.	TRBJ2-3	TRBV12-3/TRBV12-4	CASNWGDTDTQYF	TGTGCCAGCAACTGGGGGGACACAGATACGCAGTATTTT
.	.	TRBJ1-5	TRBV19	CASREQGNQPQHF	TGTGCCAGTAGGGAACAGGGCAATCAGCCCCAGCATTTT
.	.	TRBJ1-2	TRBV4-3	CASSQSTAMEGYTF	TGCGCCAGCAGCCAATCGACCGCGATGGAGGGCTACACCTTC
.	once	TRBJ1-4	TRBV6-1	CASSEVRQREEKLFF	TGTGCCAGCAGTGAAGTGAGACAGAGGGAGGAAAAACTGTTTTTT
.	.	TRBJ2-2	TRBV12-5	CASGPGQGLVGTGELFF	TGTGCTAGTGGTCCGGGACAGGGACTAGTCGGCACCGGGGAGCTGTTTTTT
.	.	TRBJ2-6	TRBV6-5	CASSADVSGANVLTF	TGTGCCAGCAGCGCCGACGTCTCTGGGGCCAACGTCCTGACTTTC
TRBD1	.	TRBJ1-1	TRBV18	CASSIGQGRRTEAFF	TGTGCCAGCTCAATAGGACAGGGAAGACGAACTGAAGCTTTCTTT
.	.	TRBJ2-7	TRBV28	CASSLPPYEQYF	TGTGCCAGCAGTTTACCCCCTTACGAGCAGTACTTC
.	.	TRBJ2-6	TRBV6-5	CASKTGFGANVLTF	TGTGCCAGCAAAACAGGGTTTGGGGCCAACGTCCTGACTTTC
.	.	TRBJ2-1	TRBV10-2	CASSSEAISSYNEQFF	TGCGCCAGCAGCAGCGAAGCGATTAGCTCCTACAATGAGCAGTTCTTC
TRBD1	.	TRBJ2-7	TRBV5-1	CASSLLGQGSYEQYF	TGCGCCAGCAGCTTGCTAGGACAGGGTTCCTACGAGCAGTACTTC
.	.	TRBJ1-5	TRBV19	CASSIPGGGNQPQHF	TGTGCCAGTAGTATTCCGGGTGGTGGCAATCAGCCCCAGCATTTT
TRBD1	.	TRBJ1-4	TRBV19	CASSVGQINEKLFF	TGTGCCAGTAGTGTGGGACAGATTAATGAAAAACTGTTTTTT
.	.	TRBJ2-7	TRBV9	CASGGTSYEQYF	TGTGCCAGCGGGGGTACCTCCTACGAGCAGTACTTC